The subject of this entry is one TCR beta chain. This CDR3 has 17 amino acids. The germline V gene encodes CDR1 MGHRA and CDR2 YSYEKL. The V segment lost 0 bases and the J segment 3 bases; nucleotides outside the gene matches: 2. The method was immunoSEQ multiplex PCR; TCRdb's version includes in-frame clones alone and lacks a portion of them. This table holds roughly 240,000 clones, roughly 80% found once. The data originate from a study of blood T cell repertoires in COVID-19. Across the whole study: In each case, the material was cDNA or gDNA derived from T cells, B-cell-depleted T cells, or PBMCs.

The source is a woman in her forties who had been exposed to COVID-19. The chain has TRBV4-1 and TRBJ1-6, with 10 bases that match TRBD1. The sample was PBMCs or T cells enriched from blood (not recorded which). The DNA of the CDR3 is TGCGCCAGCAGCCAAGAACGGACAGGGGGCTATAATTCACCCCTCCACTTT. Translated, it gives CASSQERTGGYNSPLHF.